This TCR beta chain was observed in a study of shared clonotypes between healthy human individuals. After removal of 0 bases from V and 2 bases from J, the junction contained 7 bases not matched to a gene. Germline V lookup: CDR1 MNHEY, CDR2 SVGAGI. The CDR3 has 16 amino acids. Libraries were prepared by immunoSEQ multiplex PCR; TCRdb keeps only in-frame clonotypes and omits some of them. This table holds over 2 million clones, approximately 95% found once. This TCR was sampled from a young man in good health. The chain links TRBV6-5 to TRBJ2-7, with 7 bases that match TRBD2. What was sequenced was naive CD4+ T cells sorted from blood. Subset in this sample: CD45RA+ positively selected. The CDR3 nucleotides are TGTGCCAGCAGTTACTCGGGAGGGTATGTCACCTACGAGCAGTACTTC. Amino acid sequence: CASSYSGGYVTYEQYF.